This T cell receptor beta chain was documented in a study of blood T cell repertoires in COVID-19. Study details: T cells, B-cell-depleted T cells, or PBMCs provided the cDNA or gDNA that served as material.

Method: immunoSEQ multiplex PCR; TCRdb's copy keeps in-frame clones and lacks some. This sample has roughly 160,000 clones; 90% occur once, and the top ten carry approximately 0.56%. The CDR3 is 14 amino acids. The germline gives CDR1 MNHEY, CDR2 SVGAGI. V was shortened by 2 bases and J by 4 bases, with 11 bases between the two germline ends. Specimen: peripheral blood. The chain has TRBV6-5 and TRBJ2-5, with D perhaps matching TRBD2 (6 bases). The source is a man aged 45-60 years with acute or convalescent COVID-19. CDR3 in amino acids: CASSYRGTTETQYF. The CDR3 bases are TGTGCCAGCAGTTACCGCGGGACCACAGAGACCCAGTACTTC.